This T cell receptor (beta chain) appears in the sequencing data of a study of early T cells in non-severe SARS-CoV-2 infection. One entry per CDR3 protein, called by TCRdb with MiXCR from the 5' RACE reads. The sample shows about 76,000 distinct CDR3 sequences, around a sixth of them seen only once. Germline V gene lookup returns CDR1 SGHVS and CDR2 FNYEAQ. This CDR3 has 16 residues. With 5 bases clipped from V and 2 bases from J, the junction kept 5 bases outside the gene matches. In this sample, this clonotype turned up a few times. The gene calls are TRBV7-6 and TRBJ2-3; 12 bases match TRBD2. The source of this sequence is an adult who was a healthcare worker with PCR-confirmed SARS-CoV-2 infection or an uninfected control (not recorded which). Sequenced: whole blood. The CDR3 protein is CASSPRLAGVTDTQYF. CDR3 nucleotides: TGTGCCAGCAGCCCTCGACTAGCGGGGGTCACAGATACGCAGTATTTT.